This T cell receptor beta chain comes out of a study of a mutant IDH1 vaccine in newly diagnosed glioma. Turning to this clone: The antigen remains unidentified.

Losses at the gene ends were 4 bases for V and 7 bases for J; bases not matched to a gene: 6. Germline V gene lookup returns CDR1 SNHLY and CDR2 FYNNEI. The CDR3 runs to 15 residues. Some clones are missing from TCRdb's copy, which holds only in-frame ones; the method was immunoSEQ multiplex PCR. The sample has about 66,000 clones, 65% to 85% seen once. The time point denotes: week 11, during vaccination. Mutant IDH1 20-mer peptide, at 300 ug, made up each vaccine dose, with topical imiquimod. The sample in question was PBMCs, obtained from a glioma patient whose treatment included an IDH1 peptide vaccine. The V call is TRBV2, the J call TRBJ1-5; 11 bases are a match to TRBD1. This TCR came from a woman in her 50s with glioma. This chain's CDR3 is CASSGDRGNGQPQHF. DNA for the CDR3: TGTGCCAGCAGTGGGGACAGGGGGAATGGGCAGCCCCAGCATTTT.